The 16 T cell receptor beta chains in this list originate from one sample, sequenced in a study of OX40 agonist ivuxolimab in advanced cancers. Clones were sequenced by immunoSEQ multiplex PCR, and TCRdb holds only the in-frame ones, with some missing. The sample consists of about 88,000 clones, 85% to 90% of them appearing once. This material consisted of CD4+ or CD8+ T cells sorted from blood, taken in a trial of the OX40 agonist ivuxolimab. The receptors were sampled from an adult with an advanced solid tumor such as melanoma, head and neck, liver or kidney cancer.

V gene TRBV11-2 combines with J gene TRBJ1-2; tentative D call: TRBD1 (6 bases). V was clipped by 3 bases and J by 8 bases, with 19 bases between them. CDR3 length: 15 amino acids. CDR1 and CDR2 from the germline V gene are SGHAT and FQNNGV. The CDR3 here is CASSLVLSGVGGYTF. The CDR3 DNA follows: TGTGCCAGCAGCTTGGTTCTATCAGGGGTAGGGGGCTACACCTTC.

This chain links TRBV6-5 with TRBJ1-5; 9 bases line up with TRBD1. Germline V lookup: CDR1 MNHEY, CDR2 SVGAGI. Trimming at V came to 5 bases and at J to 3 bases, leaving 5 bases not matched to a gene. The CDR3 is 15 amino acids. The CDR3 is CASSRGQGPNQPQHF. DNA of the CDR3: TGTGCCAGCAGTCGAGGACAGGGGCCCAATCAGCCCCAGCATTTT.

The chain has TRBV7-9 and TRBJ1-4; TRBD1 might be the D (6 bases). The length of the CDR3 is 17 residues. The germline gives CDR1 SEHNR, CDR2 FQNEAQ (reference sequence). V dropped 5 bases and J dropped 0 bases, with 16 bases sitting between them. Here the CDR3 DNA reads TGTGCCAGCAGCCTAGGTGGGAGGGGGACAACTAATGAAAAACTGTTTTTT. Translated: CASSLGGRGTTNEKLFF. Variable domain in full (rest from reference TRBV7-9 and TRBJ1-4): DTGVSQNPRHKITKRGQNVTFRCDPISEHNRLYWYRQTLGQGPEFLTYFQNEAQLEKSRLLSDRFSAERPKGSFSTLEIQRTEQGDSAMYLCASSLGGRGTTNEKLFFGSGTQLSVL.

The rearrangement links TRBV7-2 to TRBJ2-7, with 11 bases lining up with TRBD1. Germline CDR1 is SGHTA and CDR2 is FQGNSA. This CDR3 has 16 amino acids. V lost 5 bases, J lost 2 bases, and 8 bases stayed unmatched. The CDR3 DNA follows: TGTGCCAGCAGCCTGGACGGGACAGGGGGGACCTACGAGCAGTACTTC. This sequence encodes CASSLDGTGGTYEQYF.

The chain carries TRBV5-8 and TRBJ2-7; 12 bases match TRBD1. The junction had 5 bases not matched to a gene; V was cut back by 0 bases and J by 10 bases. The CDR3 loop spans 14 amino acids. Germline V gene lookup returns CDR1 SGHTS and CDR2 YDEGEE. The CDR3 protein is CASSLEGQGATQYF. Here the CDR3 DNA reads TGTGCCAGCAGCTTGGAGGGACAGGGGGCAACCCAGTACTTC.

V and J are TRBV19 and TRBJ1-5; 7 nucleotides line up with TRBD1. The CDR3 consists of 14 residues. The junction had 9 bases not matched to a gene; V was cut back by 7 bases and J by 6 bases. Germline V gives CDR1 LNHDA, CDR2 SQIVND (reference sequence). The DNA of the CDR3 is TGTGCCAGTAAAAACACAGGGGAAGGTCAGCCCCAGCATTTT. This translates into CASKNTGEGQPQHF.

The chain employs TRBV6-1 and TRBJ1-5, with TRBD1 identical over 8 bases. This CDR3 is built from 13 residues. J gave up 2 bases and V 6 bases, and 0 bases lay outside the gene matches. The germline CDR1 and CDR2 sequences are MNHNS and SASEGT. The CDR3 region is CASRTGGNQPQHF. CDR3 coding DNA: TGTGCCAGCAGGACAGGGGGCAATCAGCCCCAGCATTTT.

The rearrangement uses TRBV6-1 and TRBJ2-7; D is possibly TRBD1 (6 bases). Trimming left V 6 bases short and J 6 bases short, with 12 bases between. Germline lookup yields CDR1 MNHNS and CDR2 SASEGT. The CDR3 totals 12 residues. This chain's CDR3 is CASSATGPEQYF. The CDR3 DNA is TGTGCCAGCAGCGCTACAGGGCCCGAGCAGTACTTC.

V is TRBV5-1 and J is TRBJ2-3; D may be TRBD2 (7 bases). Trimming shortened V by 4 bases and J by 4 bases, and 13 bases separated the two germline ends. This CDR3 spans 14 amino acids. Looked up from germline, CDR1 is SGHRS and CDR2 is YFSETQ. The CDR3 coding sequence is TGCGCCAGCAGCATTAGGGGGGGCGCAGATACGCAGTATTTT. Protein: CASSIRGGADTQYF.

This CDR3 is CASSLGTGPYEQYF. The CDR3 bases are TGCGCCAGCAGCTTGGGGACAGGGCCCTACGAGCAGTACTTC. The chain joins TRBV5-1 to TRBJ2-7; 8 nucleotides line up with TRBD1. Per germline, CDR1 SGHRS and CDR2 YFSETQ. Germline trimming cut 0 bases from V and 2 bases from J; bases unmatched to any gene: 1. The CDR3 totals 14 residues. Full variable domain (missing parts from reference TRBV5-1 and TRBJ2-7): KAGVTQTPRYLIKTRGQQVTLSCSPISGHRSVSWYQQTPGQGLQFLFEYFSETQRNKGNFPGRFSGRQFSNSRSEMNVSTLELGDSALYLCASSLGTGPYEQYFGPGTRLTVT.

The CDR3 is CASSEGRGNEKLFF. CDR3 bases: TGTGCCAGCAGTGAGGGCAGGGGTAATGAAAAACTGTTTTTT. V gene TRBV2 combines with J gene TRBJ1-4; perhaps TRBD1 as D (6 bases). CDR3 length equals 14 residues. V lost 3 bases to trimming and J lost 4 bases, with 9 bases between them. Germline V gene sequence: CDR1 SNHLY, CDR2 FYNNEI.

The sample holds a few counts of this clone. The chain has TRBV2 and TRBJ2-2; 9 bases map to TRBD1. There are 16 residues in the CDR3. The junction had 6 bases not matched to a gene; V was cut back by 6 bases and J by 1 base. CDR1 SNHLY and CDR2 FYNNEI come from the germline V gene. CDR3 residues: CASRPGTGKNTGELFF. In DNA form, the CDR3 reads TGTGCCAGCAGACCCGGGACAGGGAAGAACACCGGGGAGCTGTTTTTT.

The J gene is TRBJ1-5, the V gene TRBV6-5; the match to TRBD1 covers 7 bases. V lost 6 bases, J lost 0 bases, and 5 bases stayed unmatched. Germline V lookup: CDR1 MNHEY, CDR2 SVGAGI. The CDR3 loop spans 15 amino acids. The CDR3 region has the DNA TGTGCCAGCAGCCCAGGGACAGATAGCAATCAGCCCCAGCATTTT. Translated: CASSPGTDSNQPQHF.

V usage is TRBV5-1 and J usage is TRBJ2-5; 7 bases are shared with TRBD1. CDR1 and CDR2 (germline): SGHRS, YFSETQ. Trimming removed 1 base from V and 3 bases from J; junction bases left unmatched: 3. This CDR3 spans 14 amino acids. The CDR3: CASSLPGTEETQYF. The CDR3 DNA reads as TGCGCCAGCAGCTTGCCCGGGACAGAAGAGACCCAGTACTTC.

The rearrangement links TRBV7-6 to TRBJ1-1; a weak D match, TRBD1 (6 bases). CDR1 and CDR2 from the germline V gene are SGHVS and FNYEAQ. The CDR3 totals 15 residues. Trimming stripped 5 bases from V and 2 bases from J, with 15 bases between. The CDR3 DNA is TGTGCCAGCAGCCCCGGACAGACGGCTAACACTGAAGCTTTCTTT. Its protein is CASSPGQTANTEAFF.

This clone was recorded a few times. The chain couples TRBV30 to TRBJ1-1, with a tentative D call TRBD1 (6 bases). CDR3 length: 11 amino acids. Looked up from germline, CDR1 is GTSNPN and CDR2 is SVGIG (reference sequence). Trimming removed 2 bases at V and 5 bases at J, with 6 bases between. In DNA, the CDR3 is TGTGCCTGGAGTCAGGGGACTGAAGCTTTCTTT. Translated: CAWSQGTEAFF.